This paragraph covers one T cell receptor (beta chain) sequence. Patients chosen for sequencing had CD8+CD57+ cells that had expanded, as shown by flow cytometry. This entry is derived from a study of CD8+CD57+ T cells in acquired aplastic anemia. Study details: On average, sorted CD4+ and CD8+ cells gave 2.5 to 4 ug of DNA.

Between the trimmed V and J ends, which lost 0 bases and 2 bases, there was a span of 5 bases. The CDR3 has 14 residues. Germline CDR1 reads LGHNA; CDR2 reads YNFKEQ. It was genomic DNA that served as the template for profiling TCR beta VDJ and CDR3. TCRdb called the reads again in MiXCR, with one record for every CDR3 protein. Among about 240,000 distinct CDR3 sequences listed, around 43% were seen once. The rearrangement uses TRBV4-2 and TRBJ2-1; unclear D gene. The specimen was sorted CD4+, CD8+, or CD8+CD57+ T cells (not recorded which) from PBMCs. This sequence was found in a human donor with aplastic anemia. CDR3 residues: CASSQEDAYNEQFF. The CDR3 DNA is TGTGCCAGCAGCCAAGAGGACGCCTACAATGAGCAGTTCTTC.